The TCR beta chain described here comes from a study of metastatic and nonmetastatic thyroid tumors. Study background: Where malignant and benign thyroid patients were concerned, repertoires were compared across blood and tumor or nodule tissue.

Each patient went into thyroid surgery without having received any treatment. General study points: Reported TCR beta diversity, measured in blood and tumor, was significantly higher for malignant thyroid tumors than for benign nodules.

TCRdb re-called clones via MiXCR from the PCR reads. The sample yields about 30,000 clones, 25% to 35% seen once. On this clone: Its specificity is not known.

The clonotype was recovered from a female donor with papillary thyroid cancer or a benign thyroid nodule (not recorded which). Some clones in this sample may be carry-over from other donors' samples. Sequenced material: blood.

CDR3 amino acids: CSAVASGGAEYF. CDR3 sequence (DNA): TGCAGTGCTGTGGCTAGCGGGGGGGCGGAGTATTTT. The chain carries TRBV20-1 and TRBJ2-3; TRBD2 matches at 12 bases. CDR1 and CDR2 from the germline V gene are DFQATT and SNEGSKA (reference sequence). This CDR3 spans 12 amino acids. Germline trimming cut 5 bases from V and 13 bases from J; bases unmatched to any gene: 7.